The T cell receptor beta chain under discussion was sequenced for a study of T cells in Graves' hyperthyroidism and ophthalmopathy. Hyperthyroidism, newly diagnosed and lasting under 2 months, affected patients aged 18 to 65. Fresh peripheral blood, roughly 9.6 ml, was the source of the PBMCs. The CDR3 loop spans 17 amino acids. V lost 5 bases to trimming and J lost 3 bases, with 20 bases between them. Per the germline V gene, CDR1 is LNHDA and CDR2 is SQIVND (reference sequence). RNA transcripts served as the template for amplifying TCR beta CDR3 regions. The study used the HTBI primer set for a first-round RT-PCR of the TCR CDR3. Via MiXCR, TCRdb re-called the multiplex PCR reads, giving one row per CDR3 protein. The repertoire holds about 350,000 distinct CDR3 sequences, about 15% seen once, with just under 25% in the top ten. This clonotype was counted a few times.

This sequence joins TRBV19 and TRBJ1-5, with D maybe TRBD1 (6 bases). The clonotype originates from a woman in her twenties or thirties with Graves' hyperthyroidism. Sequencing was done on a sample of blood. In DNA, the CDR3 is TGTGCCAGTAGTCCGACTCGAAACAGGGTCTCCAATCAGCCCCAGCATTTT. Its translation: CASSPTRNRVSNQPQHF.